These 27 T cell receptor beta chains were all obtained from the same sample, sequenced in a study of shared clonotypes between healthy human individuals. Using immunoSEQ multiplex PCR, the repertoire was profiled, and TCRdb retains in-frame clones only, with some absent. The sample has roughly 810,000 clones; about 97% are singletons. CD45RO-negative, CCR7-selected cells formed the naive CD8 fraction, which excluded terminally differentiated effector memory CD45RA+ cells. Sequenced input: naive CD8+ T cells sorted from blood. Every receptor here comes from a man aged 25-45 years in good health.

J is TRBJ2-7 and V is TRBV28; TRBD1 matches 7 bases. From germline, CDR1 is MDHEN and CDR2 SYDVKM. V lost 5 bases and J lost 0; bases outside the gene matches: 7. CDR3 length equals 15 residues. In DNA, the CDR3 is TGTGCCAGCAGTCCAGGGGACAGATTCTCCTACGAGCAGTACTTC. Protein product: CASSPGDRFSYEQYF.

V and J are TRBV29-1 and TRBJ2-7; D remains unclear. The germline V gene encodes CDR1 SQVTM and CDR2 ANQGSEA. This CDR3 spans 12 amino acids. Trimming took off 3 bases at V and 3 bases at J, with 9 bases between the two ends. CDR3 nucleotides: TGCAGCGTTGAGGTGGGTCTCTACGAGCAGTACTTC. Protein product: CSVEVGLYEQYF.

The genes are TRBV13 and TRBJ2-1; no clear D gene. V was clipped by 2 bases and J by 6 bases, with 8 bases between them. Germline V gene sequence: CDR1 PRHDT, CDR2 FYEKMQ (reference sequence). The CDR3 is 13 residues long. The CDR3 coding sequence is TGTGCCAGCAGCTTAACAGACTCCAATGAGCAGTTCTTC. Amino acid sequence: CASSLTDSNEQFF.

The chain recombines TRBV7-2 with TRBJ2-3; the D gene is possibly TRBD2 (6 bases). There are 16 residues in the CDR3. Trimming removed 1 base from V and 4 bases from J, with 15 bases in between. Germline assignment: CDR1 SGHTA and CDR2 FQGNSA. CDR3 DNA sequence: TGTGCCAGCAGCTTAGTGTCGGGAGAGTATGCAGATACGCAGTATTTT. It translates to CASSLVSGEYADTQYF.

This chain connects TRBV9 to TRBJ1-4, with TRBD1 matching over 9 bases. Germline loops: CDR1 SGDLS, CDR2 YYNGEE. The CDR3 runs 15 residues. The V and J ends lost 3 bases and 5 bases, in that order; junction bases with no gene match: 5. DNA for the CDR3: TGTGCCAGCAGCGACACCGGGACAGGGAATGAAAAACTGTTTTTT. Its translation is CASSDTGTGNEKLFF.

This chain connects TRBV23-1 to TRBJ2-5, with 8 positions matching TRBD1. TRBV23-1 has ORF status, its function being uncertain. The CDR3 is made up of 14 amino acids. The CDR3 is CAQDRGRGPETQYF. DNA of the CDR3: TGCGCGCAAGACAGGGGCAGGGGCCCAGAGACCCAGTACTTC.

Worth noting for this clone: Different DNA sequences within this sample yield the same CDR3. The gene calls are TRBV19 and TRBJ2-7; TRBD1 matches 7 bases. CDR1 is LNHDA and CDR2 is SQIVND in the germline V gene (reference sequence). This CDR3 is 14 amino acids long. Trimming at V came to 2 bases and at J to 1 base, leaving 2 bases not matched to a gene. CDR3 residues: CASSITGQSYEQYF. CDR3 bases: TGTGCCAGTAGTATAACGGGACAGTCCTACGAGCAGTACTTC.

Points on this clone: At one end, the junction sequence differs from germline, possibly due to a read error. This rearrangement joins TRBV4-1 to TRBJ1-5; the match to TRBD1 covers 7 bases. CDR1 and CDR2 from the germline V gene are MGHRA and YSYEKL. This CDR3 region has 15 residues. In nucleotides, the CDR3 is TGTGCCAGCAGCCACCAGACAGGGATCGATCAGCCCCAGCATTTT. This encodes CASSHQTGIDQPQHF.

V and J are TRBV7-9 and TRBJ2-1; 13 positions match TRBD2. The CDR3 totals 15 residues. Trimming at V came to 5 bases and at J to 10 bases, leaving 8 bases not matched to a gene. Germline V gene lookup returns CDR1 SEHNR and CDR2 FQNEAQ (reference sequence). The CDR3 DNA reads TGTGCCAGCAGCGACACTAGCGGGAGGGCCAGGGAGCAGTTCTTC. Amino acid sequence: CASSDTSGRAREQFF.

V usage is TRBV13 and J usage is TRBJ1-1; no clear D. The CDR3 consists of 13 residues. Trimming left V 2 bases short and J 8 bases short, with 12 bases between. Germline CDR1 is PRHDT and CDR2 is FYEKMQ (reference sequence). The CDR3 sequence is CASSLPGIGEAFF. DNA of the CDR3: TGTGCCAGCAGCTTACCAGGCATAGGGGAAGCTTTCTTT.

The genes are TRBV11-3 and TRBJ2-5; perhaps TRBD2 as D (6 bases). The CDR3 runs to 15 residues. Germline values: CDR1 SGHNT, CDR2 YENEEA. Deletions cut 2 bases from V and 1 base from J, with 11 bases between. DNA of the CDR3: TGTGCCAGCAGCTTATCCCCGGGGGTCCAAGAGACCCAGTACTTC. Amino acid sequence: CASSLSPGVQETQYF.

J is TRBJ1-4 and V is TRBV6-5; TRBD1 might be the D (5 bases). The CDR3 length is 15 residues. Trimming left V 6 bases short and J 0 bases short, with 11 bases between. Per germline, CDR1 MNHEY and CDR2 SVGAGI. The CDR3 loop is CASRARQTTNEKLFF. CDR3 DNA sequence: TGTGCCAGCAGGGCGAGACAGACAACTAATGAAAAACTGTTTTTT.

V and J are TRBV10-1 and TRBJ2-1, with D possibly being TRBD1 or TRBD2 (6 bases each). The CDR3 runs 16 residues. The ends were cut back, 2 bases at V and 8 bases at J, with 19 bases in the middle. Germline V gene lookup returns CDR1 WNHNN and CDR2 SYGVQD (reference sequence). The CDR3 region has the DNA TGCGCCAGCAGTGAGCGGGGGACGAGGGGGTACCATGAGCAGTTCTTC. Translated: CASSERGTRGYHEQFF.

The chain carries TRBV7-9 and TRBJ2-7; D is undetermined. The CDR3 sequence is 12 residues long. Deletions cut 6 bases from V and 0 bases from J, with 6 bases between. The germline V gene encodes CDR1 SEHNR and CDR2 FQNEAQ (reference sequence). In DNA, the CDR3 is TGTGCCAGCAGGGGGATCTCCTACGAGCAGTACTTC. Its protein product is CASRGISYEQYF.

This rearrangement joins TRBV4-3 to TRBJ2-3; TRBD2 agrees at 9 bases. The CDR3 spans 17 residues. V lost 1 base and J lost 0; bases outside the gene matches: 5. From germline, CDR1 is LGHNA and CDR2 YSLEER. Here the CDR3 DNA reads TGCGCCAGCAGCCAAGTTGGCCTAGCGGGGAGCACAGATACGCAGTATTTT. Amino acids: CASSQVGLAGSTDTQYF.

The rearrangement joins TRBV11-2 to TRBJ1-5; possible D gene TRBD1, 6 bases. V was pared by 4 bases and J by 5 bases, with 15 bases between. CDR3 length: 15 amino acids. Germline V lookup: CDR1 SGHAT, CDR2 FQNNGV. CDR3 bases: TGTGCCAGCAGCTCACGGGACACTGGGGATCAGCCCCAGCATTTT. Translation gives CASSSRDTGDQPQHF.

Remarks on this clone: Within the sample, other DNA sequences also encode this same CDR3. The chain has TRBV9 and TRBJ1-2; 7 nucleotides line up with TRBD1. This CDR3 spans 12 amino acids. Per germline, CDR1 SGDLS and CDR2 YYNGEE. The ends lost 4 bases at V and 8 bases at J; junction bases unmatched: 5. The CDR3 sequence: CASSQTGRGYTF. The CDR3, as DNA: TGTGCCAGCAGCCAGACAGGGAGAGGCTACACCTTC.

The chain joins TRBV5-1 to TRBJ2-5, with TRBD1 identical over 7 bases. V dropped 0 bases and J dropped 1; count of bases not matched to a gene: 3. From germline, CDR1 is SGHRS and CDR2 YFSETQ. The CDR3 length is 15 residues. CDR3: CASSLGQGPQETQYF. CDR3 in DNA: TGCGCCAGCAGCTTGGGACAGGGCCCCCAAGAGACCCAGTACTTC.

The chain joins TRBV29-1 to TRBJ2-7, with D unresolved. From germline, CDR1 is SQVTM and CDR2 ANQGSEA. The CDR3 has 11 amino acids. V shed 3 bases and J shed 3 bases, with 6 bases lying between them. The CDR3 reads CSVDQNYEQYF. The CDR3 coding sequence is TGCAGCGTTGATCAGAACTACGAGCAGTACTTC.

This sequence joins TRBV27 and TRBJ2-5; 10 bases are a match to TRBD2. CDR3 size: 15 residues. Germline trimming cut 5 bases from V and 11 bases from J; bases unmatched to any gene: 14. The germline V gene encodes CDR1 MNHEY and CDR2 SMNVEV (reference sequence). The CDR3 sequence: CASSDSSGSLREQYF. CDR3 nucleotides: TGTGCCAGCAGTGATTCTAGCGGGAGTTTGAGGGAGCAGTACTTC.

This clone was detected only once. The chain recombines TRBV4-1 with TRBJ2-7; tentatively, D is TRBD1 (6 bases). There are 15 residues in the CDR3. Trimming took off 1 base at V and 1 base at J, with 11 bases between the two ends. Germline V lookup: CDR1 MGHRA, CDR2 YSYEKL. The CDR3 DNA is TGCGCCAGCAGCCAAGCCTGGGACACTTCCTACGAGCAGTACTTC. Translating gives CASSQAWDTSYEQYF.

The J gene is TRBJ2-1, the V gene TRBV7-9; TRBD2 matches at 7 bases. The CDR3 length is 15 residues. CDR1 SEHNR and CDR2 FQNEAQ come from the germline V gene (reference sequence). The trim removed 5 bases at V and 10 bases at J, leaving 14 bases unmatched. The CDR3 sequence is CASSPPSGTTGEQFF. DNA for the CDR3: TGTGCCAGCAGCCCCCCCAGCGGGACGACGGGGGAGCAGTTCTTC.

The chain carries TRBV7-8 and TRBJ2-5, with 9 nucleotides matching TRBD1. Germline loops: CDR1 SGHVS, CDR2 FQNEAQ. J lost 0 bases, V lost 1 base, and 6 bases had no gene match. The CDR3 is 17 amino acids. The CDR3 coding sequence is TGTGCCAGCAGCTTAGAACGGGACAGGGCATACCAAGAGACCCAGTACTTC. Amino acids: CASSLERDRAYQETQYF.

V and J are TRBV4-1 and TRBJ1-5; TRBD1 is a possible D gene (5 bases). Germline V gene lookup returns CDR1 MGHRA and CDR2 YSYEKL. The CDR3 has 13 residues. The V end lost 1 base, the J end lost 8 bases, and 9 bases lay between the germline ends. The CDR3 is CASSQGWGKPQHF. In DNA, the CDR3 is TGCGCCAGCAGCCAAGGTTGGGGGAAGCCCCAGCATTTT.

The chain uses TRBV18 and TRBJ2-7; TRBD1 aligns across 9 bases. V shed 5 bases and J 1 base; nucleotides not matched to a gene: 6. Germline loops: CDR1 KGHSH, CDR2 LQKENI. The CDR3 totals 15 residues. Written as DNA, the CDR3 is TGTGCCAGCTCAAATCCGGGACAGGGTTCCTACGAGCAGTACTTC. This translates into CASSNPGQGSYEQYF.

The J gene is TRBJ1-2, the V gene TRBV6-4; D is unclear. Deletions cut 6 bases from V and 0 bases from J, with 11 bases between. The CDR3 consists of 14 residues. Germline-derived CDR1 and CDR2 are MRHNA and SNTAGT. The CDR3 protein is CASSLGIPNYGYTF. The DNA of the CDR3 is TGTGCCAGCAGCCTAGGAATTCCTAACTATGGCTACACCTTC.

This chain links TRBV27 with TRBJ1-4; D not certain. From germline, CDR1 is MNHEY and CDR2 SMNVEV (reference sequence). The length of the CDR3 is 13 residues. Trimming left V 8 bases short and J 7 bases short, with 14 bases between. The CDR3 protein is CASSPLEGEKLFF. The CDR3 region has the DNA TGTGCCAGCTCCCCCCTAGAGGGTGAAAAACTGTTTTTT. Together with reference TRBV27 and TRBJ1-4, the CDR3 gives the full variable domain: EAQVTQNPRYLITVTGKKLTVTCSQNMNHEYMSWYRQDPGLGLRQIYYSMNVEVTDKGDVPEGYKVSRKEKRNFPLILESPSPNQTSLYFCASSPLEGEKLFFGSGTQLSVL.